Sequencing of this T cell receptor (beta chain) was carried out in a study of blood T cells in healthy people across ages (dated by TCRdb to the mid-2010s). Regarding the complete study: Template switching captured roughly one uniquely barcoded TCR beta cDNA molecule per two T cells in model experiments. To track age-related changes in TCR beta repertoire diversity, the study relied on deep sequencing normalized with unique cDNA molecular identifiers. Donors were grouped into four age groups: young (average 16 years), middle-aged (about 38), aged (62) and long-lived (around 82). Donors of different ages were randomly distributed across sequencing lanes to avoid experimental bias. Using the same blood draw, the study looked at two additional independent replicas of 1 million unique cDNA reads for two donors, one aged 18 to 30 and the other aged 80 or older.

What the study reported, not specific to this receptor: Estimates of total diversity based on one million sequenced T cells were regarded as lower bounds and as underestimates. Observed TCR beta diversity correlated strongly with the percentage of naive T cells measured by flow cytometry. Observed TCR beta diversity per million T cells fell roughly linearly with age, and a significant reduction was already apparent by age around 40. Bulk unsorted PBMC profiling prevented conclusive comparison of naive and antigen-experienced compartments. The CMV infection status of donors was not known, potentially confounding age-related changes in expanded clonotypes. Compared with the aged group, the long-lived group had more naive CD4+ T cells, fewer expanded clones and increased TCR diversity, a pattern suggesting age selection.

CDR3 length: 15 amino acids, cysteine to phenylalanine. Solely the CDR3 DNA is kept, with 45 bases framed from the first base. V gives up 4 bases and J gives up 1 base, and the segment between their germline ends measures 10 bases. CDR1 and CDR2 are drawn from the germline V gene: MNHEY, SVGEGT. Turning to this clonotype: The clone's antigen remains unknown. No per-base quality is available; no much larger clone lies one base away.

To prepare the library, 5' RACE was applied. The sequencer listed for this sample is Illumina HiSeq 2500. The second PCR ran for about 6 to 12 cycles and used a J-beta primer mix along with a sample-barcoded 5' primer. A unique molecular identifier was introduced onto each TCR beta cDNA molecule by a template-switch 5' adaptor carrying 12 random nucleotides. Each sample yielded at least 3 million CDR3-containing paired-end reads. All of the RNA was converted into first-strand cDNA using the Mint cDNA synthesis kit, with a TRBC-specific oligonucleotide serving as the primer. Following uracil-DNA glycosylase treatment, all cDNA underwent a first 18-cycle PCR with the universal primers M1SS and BC2_uni_R. As for the original processing: For normalization, 1 million high-quality reads, each with a distinct molecular identifier, were randomly selected from each sample. Instead of being binned into consensus sequences, reads that shared molecular identifiers were thrown out. CDR3 identification, clonotype clustering and error correction used MiTCR with a Q25 quality threshold and the strictest error-elimination algorithm. A nonparametric unseen species model with Euler transformation was used to estimate lower-bound total TCR beta diversity. Clones were called with MiXCR by TCRdb after fastp trimmed the public reads at Q25, and only in-frame beta chains were retained. Rows matching on CDR3 protein sequence are summarized as one entry with the most common DNA and genes. For this entry, the V and J calls and clone size follow TCRdb and not the study's own pipeline. Counted in this sample were about 760,000 distinct CDR3 sequences; roughly 56% of them appeared once. The ten largest clones take up 20% to 30% of the sample.

The donors were a few dozen Caucasian individuals from Russia, aged 6 to 90 years, who were systemically healthy. Each donor gave approximately 9.4 milliliters of peripheral blood, drawn into EDTA-treated Vacutainer tubes. PBMCs were isolated by Ficoll-Paque density-gradient centrifugation, with at least 6 million obtained per sample. Total RNA, at least 5.5 micrograms per sample, was extracted from PBMCs with Trizol reagent. For every donor, flow cytometry on a PBMC aliquot measured the percentage of naive CD45RAhigh/CD27high T cells. Recombination connected TRBV6-2 or TRBV6-3 to TRBJ2-2, with a tentative D gene TRBD1 over 6 matching bases. This TCR came from a man in his forties or fifties in good health. The sample comprised blood. The CDR3 here reads CASSFGQMNTGELFF. The DNA sequence is as follows: TGTGCCAGCAGTTTCGGACAGATGAACACCGGGGAGCTGTTTTTT.